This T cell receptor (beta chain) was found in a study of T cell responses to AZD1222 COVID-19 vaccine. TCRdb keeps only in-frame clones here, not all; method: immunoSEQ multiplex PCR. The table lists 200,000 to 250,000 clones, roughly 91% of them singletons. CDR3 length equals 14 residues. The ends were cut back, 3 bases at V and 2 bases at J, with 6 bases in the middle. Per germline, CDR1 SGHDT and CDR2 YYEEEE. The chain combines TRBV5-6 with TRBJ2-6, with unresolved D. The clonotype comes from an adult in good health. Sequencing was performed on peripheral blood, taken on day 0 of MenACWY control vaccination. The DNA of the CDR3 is TGTGCCAGCAGCTGGGGTACTGGGGCCAACGTCCTGACTTTC. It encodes CASSWGTGANVLTF.